This note documents a single T cell receptor (beta chain) sequence. Its antigen remains unidentified. Prepared TCR beta cDNA libraries contained unique molecular identifiers. Via MiXCR, TCRdb re-called the PCR reads, giving one row per CDR3 protein. The sample has hundreds of thousands of distinct CDR3 sequences, less than 40% seen once. There are 15 residues in the CDR3. CDR1 is MDHEN, CDR2 SYDVKM, per germline. V lost 5 bases and J lost 4, with 17 bases in between. These data originate in a study of post-analysis software for immune sequencing data. Study details: Courses of disease covered relapsing-remitting, secondary progressive and progressive-relapsing multiple sclerosis. Whole-study results and caveats: Compared with controls, patients had more of 4 to 6 TRBV segments, including TRBV5-6, TRBV5-1 and TRBV20-1. Relative to controls, patients with multiple sclerosis showed significantly lower normalized Chao1 diversity.

This receptor was obtained from a girl aged 2 to 10 with multiple sclerosis. The chain recombines TRBV28 with TRBJ1-2; D remains unclear. Sequenced: blood. DNA for the CDR3: TGTGCCAGCAGTATCTCTACCAGACAACTCTATGGCTACACCTTC. It is translated as CASSISTRQLYGYTF.